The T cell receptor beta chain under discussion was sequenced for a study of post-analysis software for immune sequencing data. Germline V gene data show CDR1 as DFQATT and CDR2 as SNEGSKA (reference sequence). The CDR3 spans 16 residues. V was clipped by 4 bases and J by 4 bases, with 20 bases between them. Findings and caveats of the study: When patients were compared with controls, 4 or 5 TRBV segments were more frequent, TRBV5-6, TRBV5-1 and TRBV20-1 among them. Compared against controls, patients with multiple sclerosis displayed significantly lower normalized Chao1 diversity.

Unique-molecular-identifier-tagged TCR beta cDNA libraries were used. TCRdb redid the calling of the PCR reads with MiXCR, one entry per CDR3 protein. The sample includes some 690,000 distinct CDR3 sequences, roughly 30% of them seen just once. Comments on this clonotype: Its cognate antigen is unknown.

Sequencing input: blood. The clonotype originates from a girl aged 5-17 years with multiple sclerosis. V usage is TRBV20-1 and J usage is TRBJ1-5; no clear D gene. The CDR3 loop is CSATLGLGRRNQPQHF. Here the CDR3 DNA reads TGCAGTGCTACCCTAGGTCTTGGGAGGCGGAATCAGCCCCAGCATTTT.